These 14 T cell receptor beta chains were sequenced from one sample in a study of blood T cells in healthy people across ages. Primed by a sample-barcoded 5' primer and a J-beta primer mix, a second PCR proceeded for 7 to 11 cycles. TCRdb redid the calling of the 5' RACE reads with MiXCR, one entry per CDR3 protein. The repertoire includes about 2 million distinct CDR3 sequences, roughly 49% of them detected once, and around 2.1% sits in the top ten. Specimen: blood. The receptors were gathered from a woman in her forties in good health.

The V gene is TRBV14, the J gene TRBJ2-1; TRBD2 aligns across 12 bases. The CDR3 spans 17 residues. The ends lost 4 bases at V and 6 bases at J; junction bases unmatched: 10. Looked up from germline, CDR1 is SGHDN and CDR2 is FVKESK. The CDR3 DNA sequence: TGTGCCAGCAGCCCCGGCTGGGGACTAGCGGGCGGCAATGAGCAGTTCTTC. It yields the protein CASSPGWGLAGGNEQFF.

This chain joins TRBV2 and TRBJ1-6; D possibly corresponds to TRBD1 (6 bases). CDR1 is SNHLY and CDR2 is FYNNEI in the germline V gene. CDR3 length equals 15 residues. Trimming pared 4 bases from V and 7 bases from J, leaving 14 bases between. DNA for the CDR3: TGTGCCAGCAGTGTCGACAGGCGGACAAATTCACCCCTCCACTTT. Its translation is CASSVDRRTNSPLHF.

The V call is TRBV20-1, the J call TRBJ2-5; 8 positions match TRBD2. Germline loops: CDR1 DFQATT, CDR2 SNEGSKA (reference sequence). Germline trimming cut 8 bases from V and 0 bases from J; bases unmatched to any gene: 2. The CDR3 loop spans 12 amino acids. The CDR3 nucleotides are TGCAGTCGGGGGGGTCACCAAGAGACCCAGTACTTC. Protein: CSRGGHQETQYF.

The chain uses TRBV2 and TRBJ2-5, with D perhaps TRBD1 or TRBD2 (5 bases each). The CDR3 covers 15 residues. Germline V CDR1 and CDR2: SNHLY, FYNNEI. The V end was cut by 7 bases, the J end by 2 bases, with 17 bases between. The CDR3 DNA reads TGTGCCAGCAATCCAGGGCACCGGGGTCAAGAGACCCAGTACTTC. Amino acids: CASNPGHRGQETQYF.

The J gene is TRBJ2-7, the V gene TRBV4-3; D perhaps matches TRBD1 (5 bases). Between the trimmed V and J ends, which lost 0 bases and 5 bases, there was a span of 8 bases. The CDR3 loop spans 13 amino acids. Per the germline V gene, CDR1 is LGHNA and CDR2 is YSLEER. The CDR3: CASSQESGNEQYF. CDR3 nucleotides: TGCGCCAGCAGCCAAGAATCAGGGAACGAGCAGTACTTC.

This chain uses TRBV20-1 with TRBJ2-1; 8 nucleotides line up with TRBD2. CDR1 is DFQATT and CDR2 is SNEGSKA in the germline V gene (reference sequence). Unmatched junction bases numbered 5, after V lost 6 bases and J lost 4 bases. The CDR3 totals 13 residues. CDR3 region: CSAAGLVYNEQFF. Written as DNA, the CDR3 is TGCAGTGCCGCGGGACTAGTATACAATGAGCAGTTCTTC.

The CDR3, as DNA: TGTGCCAGCAGCCCGGGGGGGACAGCTAACTATGGCTACACCTTC. Residues: CASSPGGTANYGYTF. The genes are TRBV5-5 and TRBJ1-2; 7 bases match TRBD1. The CDR3 sequence is 15 residues long. After removal of 4 bases from V and 0 bases from J, the junction contained 6 bases not matched to a gene. The germline V gene encodes CDR1 SGHKS and CDR2 YYEKEE (reference sequence).

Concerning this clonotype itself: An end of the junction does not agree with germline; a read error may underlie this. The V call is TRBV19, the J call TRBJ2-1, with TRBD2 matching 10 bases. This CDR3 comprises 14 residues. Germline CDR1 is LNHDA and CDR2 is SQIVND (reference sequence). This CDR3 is CASRIAGGRYEQFF. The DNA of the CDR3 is TGTGCCAGTAGAATAGCGGGGGGAAGATATGAGCAGTTCTTC.

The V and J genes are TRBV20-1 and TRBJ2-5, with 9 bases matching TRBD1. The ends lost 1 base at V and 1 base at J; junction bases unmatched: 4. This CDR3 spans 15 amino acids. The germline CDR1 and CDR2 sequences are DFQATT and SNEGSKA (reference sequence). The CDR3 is CSARGTGAPQETQYF. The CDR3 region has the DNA TGCAGTGCTAGAGGGACAGGGGCCCCCCAAGAGACCCAGTACTTC.

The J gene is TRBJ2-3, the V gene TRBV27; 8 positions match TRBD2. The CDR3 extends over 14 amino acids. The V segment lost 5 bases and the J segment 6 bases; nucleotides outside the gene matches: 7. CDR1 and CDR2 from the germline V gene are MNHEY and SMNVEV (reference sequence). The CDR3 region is CASSITSGGDTQYF. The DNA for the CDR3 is TGTGCCAGCAGTATAACTAGCGGCGGGGATACGCAGTATTTT.

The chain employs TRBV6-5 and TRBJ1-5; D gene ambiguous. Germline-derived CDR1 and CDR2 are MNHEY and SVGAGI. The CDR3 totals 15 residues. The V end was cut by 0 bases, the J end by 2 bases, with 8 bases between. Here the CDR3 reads CASSYSRVGNQPQHF. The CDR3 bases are TGTGCCAGCAGTTACTCTCGAGTAGGCAATCAGCCCCAGCATTTT.

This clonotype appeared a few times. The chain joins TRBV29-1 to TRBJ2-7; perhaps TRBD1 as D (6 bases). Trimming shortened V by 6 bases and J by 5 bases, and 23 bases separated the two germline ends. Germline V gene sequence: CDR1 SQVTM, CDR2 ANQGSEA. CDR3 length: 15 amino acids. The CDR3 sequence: CSVDLRDILSDEQYF. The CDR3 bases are TGCAGCGTAGACCTCCGGGACATACTATCGGACGAGCAGTACTTC.

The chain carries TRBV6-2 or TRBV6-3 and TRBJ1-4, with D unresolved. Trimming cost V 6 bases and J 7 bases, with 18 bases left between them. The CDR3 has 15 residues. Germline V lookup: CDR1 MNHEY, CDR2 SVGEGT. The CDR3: CASRSIDYVVEKLFF. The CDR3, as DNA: TGTGCCAGCAGGAGTATCGACTACGTGGTTGAAAAACTGTTTTTT.

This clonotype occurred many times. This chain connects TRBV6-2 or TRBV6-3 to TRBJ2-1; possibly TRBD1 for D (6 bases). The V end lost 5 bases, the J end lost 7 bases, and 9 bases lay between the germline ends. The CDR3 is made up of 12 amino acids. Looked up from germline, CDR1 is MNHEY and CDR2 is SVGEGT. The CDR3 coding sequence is TGTGCCAGCAGTGCAACAGGGAATGAGCAGTTCTTC. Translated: CASSATGNEQFF.